A single sample is the source of the 2 T cell receptor beta chains below, sequenced in a study of T-cell reconstitution after alpha-beta-depleted transplantation in children. The TCRbeta library incorporated unique molecular identifiers. MiXCR was run by TCRdb on the PCR reads, yielding one entry per CDR3 protein. The sample has 260,000 or so distinct CDR3 sequences, more than 10% seen once; the top ten hold 2.6%. Sample: PBMCs from the stem cell graft donor, taken from the stem cell graft. All receptors derive from a human donor who donated a stem cell graft to a child with acute lymphoblastic leukemia.

The genes are TRBV5-1 and TRBJ2-1; 9 bases fit TRBD1. V lost 0 bases, J lost 7 bases, and 5 bases stayed unmatched. This CDR3 contains 15 residues. Germline CDR1 and CDR2: SGHRS and YFSETQ. CDR3 protein: CASSLVGQGLNEQFF. The CDR3 bases are TGCGCCAGCAGCTTGGTGGGACAGGGTCTGAATGAGCAGTTCTTC. Full variable domain (rest looked up from reference TRBV5-1 and TRBJ2-1): KAGVTQTPRYLIKTRGQQVTLSCSPISGHRSVSWYQQTPGQGLQFLFEYFSETQRNKGNFPGRFSGRQFSNSRSEMNVSTLELGDSALYLCASSLVGQGLNEQFFGPGTRLTVL.

This clonotype was observed at least ten times. The genes are TRBV4-3 and TRBJ1-6, with TRBD1 as a possible D gene (6 bases). The ends were cut back, 0 bases at V and 4 bases at J, with 7 bases in the middle. Germline assignment: CDR1 LGHNA and CDR2 YSLEER. The CDR3 runs to 15 residues. The CDR3 region is CASSQDRGYNSPLHF. In DNA form, the CDR3 reads TGCGCCAGCAGCCAAGACAGGGGATATAATTCACCCCTCCACTTT.